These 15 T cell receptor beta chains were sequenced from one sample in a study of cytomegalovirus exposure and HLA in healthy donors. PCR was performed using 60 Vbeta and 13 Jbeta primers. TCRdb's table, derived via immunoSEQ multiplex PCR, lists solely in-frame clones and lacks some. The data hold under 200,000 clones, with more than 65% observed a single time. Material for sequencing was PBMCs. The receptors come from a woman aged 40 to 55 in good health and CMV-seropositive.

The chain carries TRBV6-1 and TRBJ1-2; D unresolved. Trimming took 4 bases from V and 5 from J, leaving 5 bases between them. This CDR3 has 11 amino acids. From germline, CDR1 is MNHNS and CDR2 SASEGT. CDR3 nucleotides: TGTGCCAGCAGTGGACTTTATGGCTACACCTTC. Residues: CASSGLYGYTF.

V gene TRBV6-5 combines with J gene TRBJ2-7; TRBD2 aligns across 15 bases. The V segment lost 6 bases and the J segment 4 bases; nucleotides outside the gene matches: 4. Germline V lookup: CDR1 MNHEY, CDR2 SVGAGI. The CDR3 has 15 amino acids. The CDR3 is CASRPGLAGGYEQYF. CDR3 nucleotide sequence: TGTGCCAGCAGACCGGGACTAGCGGGAGGATACGAGCAGTACTTC.

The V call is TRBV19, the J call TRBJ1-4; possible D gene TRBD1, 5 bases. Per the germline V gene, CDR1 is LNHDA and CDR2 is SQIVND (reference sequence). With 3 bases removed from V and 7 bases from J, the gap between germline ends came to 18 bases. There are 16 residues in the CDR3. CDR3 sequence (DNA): TGTGCCAGTAGTATGAATACGGGGTCGGGGGGTGAAAAACTGTTTTTT. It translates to CASSMNTGSGGEKLFF.

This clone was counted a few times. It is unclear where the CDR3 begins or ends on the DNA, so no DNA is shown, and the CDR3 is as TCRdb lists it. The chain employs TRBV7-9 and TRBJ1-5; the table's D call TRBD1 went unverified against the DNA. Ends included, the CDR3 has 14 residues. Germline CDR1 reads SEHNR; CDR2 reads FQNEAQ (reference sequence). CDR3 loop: CASSFGTGSQPQNF.

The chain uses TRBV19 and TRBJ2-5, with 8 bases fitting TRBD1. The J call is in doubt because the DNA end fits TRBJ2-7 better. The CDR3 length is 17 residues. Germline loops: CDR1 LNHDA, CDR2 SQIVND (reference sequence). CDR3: CASSNRGVWDANYEQYF. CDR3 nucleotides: TGTGCCAGTAGTAACAGGGGGGTTTGGGACGCAAACTACGAGCAGTACTTC.

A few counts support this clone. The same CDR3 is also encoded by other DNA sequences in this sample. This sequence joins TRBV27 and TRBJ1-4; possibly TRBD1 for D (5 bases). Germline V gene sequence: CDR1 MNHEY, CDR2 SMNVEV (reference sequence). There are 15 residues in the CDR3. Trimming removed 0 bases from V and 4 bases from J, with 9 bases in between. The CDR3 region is CASSLSGGFNEKLFF. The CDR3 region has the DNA TGTGCCAGCAGTTTATCTGGGGGGTTTAATGAAAAACTGTTTTTT.

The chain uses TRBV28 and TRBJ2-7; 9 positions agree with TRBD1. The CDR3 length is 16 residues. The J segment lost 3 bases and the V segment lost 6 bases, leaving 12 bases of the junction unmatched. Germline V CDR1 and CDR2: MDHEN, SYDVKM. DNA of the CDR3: TGTGCCAGCAGCCTTCCGGGACAGGGAAGAGGCTACGAGCAGTACTTC. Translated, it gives CASSLPGQGRGYEQYF. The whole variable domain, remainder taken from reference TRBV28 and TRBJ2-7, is DVKVTQSSRYLVKRTGEKVFLECVQDMDHENMFWYRQDPGLGLRLIYFSYDVKMKEKGDIPEGYSVSREKKERFSLILESASTNQTSMYLCASSLPGQGRGYEQYFGPGTRLTVT.

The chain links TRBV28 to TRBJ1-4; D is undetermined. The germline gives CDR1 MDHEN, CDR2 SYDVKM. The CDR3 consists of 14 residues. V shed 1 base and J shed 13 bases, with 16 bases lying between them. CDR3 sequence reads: CASSLSGNLGRLFF. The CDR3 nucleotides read TGTGCCAGCAGTTTATCGGGGAACCTGGGCAGACTGTTTTTT.

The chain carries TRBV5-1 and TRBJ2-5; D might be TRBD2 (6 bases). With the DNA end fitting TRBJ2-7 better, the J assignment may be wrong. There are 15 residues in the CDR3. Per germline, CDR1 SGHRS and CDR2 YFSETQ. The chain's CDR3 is CASSPHRTTSYEQYF. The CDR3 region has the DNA TGCGCCAGCAGCCCTCATAGGACTACCTCCTACGAGCAGTACTTC.

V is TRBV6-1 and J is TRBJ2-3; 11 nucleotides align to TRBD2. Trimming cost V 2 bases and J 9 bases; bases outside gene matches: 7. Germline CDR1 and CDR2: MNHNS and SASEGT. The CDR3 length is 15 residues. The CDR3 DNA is TGTGCCAGCAGTGAACTAGCGGGGGGCCCCTCAACGCAGTATTTT. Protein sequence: CASSELAGGPSTQYF.

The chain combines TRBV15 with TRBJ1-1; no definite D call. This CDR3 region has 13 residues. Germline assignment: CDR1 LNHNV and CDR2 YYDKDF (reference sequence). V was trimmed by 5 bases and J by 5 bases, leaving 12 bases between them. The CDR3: CATSAREETEAFF. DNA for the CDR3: TGTGCCACCAGCGCCCGAGAGGAGACTGAAGCTTTCTTT.

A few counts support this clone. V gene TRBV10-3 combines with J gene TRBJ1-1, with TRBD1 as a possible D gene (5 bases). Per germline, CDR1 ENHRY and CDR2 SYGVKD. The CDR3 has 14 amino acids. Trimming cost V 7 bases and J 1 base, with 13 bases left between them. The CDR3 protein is CAINQGLGNTEAFF. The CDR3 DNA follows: TGTGCCATCAACCAGGGCCTAGGGAACACTGAAGCTTTCTTT.

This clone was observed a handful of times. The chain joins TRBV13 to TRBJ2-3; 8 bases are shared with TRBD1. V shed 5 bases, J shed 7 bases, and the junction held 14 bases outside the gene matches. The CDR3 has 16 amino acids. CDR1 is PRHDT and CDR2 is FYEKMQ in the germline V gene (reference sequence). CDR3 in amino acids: CASSTRGSTGGYTQYF. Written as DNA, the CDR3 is TGTGCCAGCAGCACTAGGGGCTCCACAGGGGGTTATACGCAGTATTTT.

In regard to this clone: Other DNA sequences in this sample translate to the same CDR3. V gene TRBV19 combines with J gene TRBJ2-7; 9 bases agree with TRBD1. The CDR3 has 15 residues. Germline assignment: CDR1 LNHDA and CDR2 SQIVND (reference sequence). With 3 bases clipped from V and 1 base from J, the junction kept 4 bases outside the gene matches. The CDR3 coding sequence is TGTGCCAGTAGTATCTCAGGGACAGGGTCCTACGAGCAGTACTTC. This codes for CASSISGTGSYEQYF.

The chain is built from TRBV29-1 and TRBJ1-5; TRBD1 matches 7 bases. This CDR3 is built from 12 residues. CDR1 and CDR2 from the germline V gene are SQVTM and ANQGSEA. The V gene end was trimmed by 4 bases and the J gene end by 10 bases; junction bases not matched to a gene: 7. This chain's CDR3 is CSVGQGKDPQHF. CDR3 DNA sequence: TGCAGCGTTGGACAGGGCAAGGATCCCCAGCATTTT. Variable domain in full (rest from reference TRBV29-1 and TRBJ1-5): SAVISQKPSRDICQRGTSLTIQCQVDSQVTMMFWYRQQPGQSLTLIATANQGSEATYESGFVIDKFPISRPNLTFSTLTVSNMSPEDSSIYLCSVGQGKDPQHFGDGTRLSIL.